These 17 T cell receptor beta chains came from one sample sequenced in a study of blood T cell repertoires in COVID-19. Sequencing was performed with immunoSEQ multiplex PCR; in TCRdb, only in-frame clones are kept and a portion is missing. The sample comprises fewer than 300,000 clones, 87% of which are singletons, and over 1.2% rests with the top ten. Sequenced: peripheral blood. All receptors derive from a woman aged 40 to 50 who had recovered from COVID-19.

This rearrangement joins TRBV10-3 to TRBJ1-1; D perhaps matches TRBD1 (5 bases). Trimming cost V 3 bases and J 4 bases, with 15 bases left between them. The CDR3 is made up of 15 amino acids. The germline V gene has CDR1 ENHRY and CDR2 SYGVKD. The CDR3 region is CAISDPGRGGTEAFF. CDR3 bases: TGTGCCATCAGTGACCCAGGGCGGGGTGGCACTGAAGCTTTCTTT.

This clone was detected only a few times. The CDR3 nucleotides read TGCGCCAGCAGCTTGGCGGGGGGGATGGAGACCCAGTACTTC. Its protein product is CASSLAGGMETQYF. The chain combines TRBV5-1 with TRBJ2-5; 8 bases line up with TRBD2. In germline, CDR1 is SGHRS, CDR2 YFSETQ. The length of the CDR3 is 14 residues. The trim removed 0 bases at V and 5 bases at J, leaving 3 bases unmatched.

This chain connects TRBV28 to TRBJ2-7; 13 bases are shared with TRBD2. This CDR3 comprises 17 residues. Germline loops: CDR1 MDHEN, CDR2 SYDVKM. V shed 4 bases, J shed 8 bases, and the junction held 14 bases outside the gene matches. The CDR3 DNA is TGTGCCAGCAGTTCCCCCGGGAGGGGACTAGCGGGGAGTCAGCAGTACTTC. As protein: CASSSPGRGLAGSQQYF.

The rearrangement joins TRBV7-8 to TRBJ1-2; D not resolved. Trimming cost V 7 bases and J 1 base, with 10 bases left between them. CDR3 length: 13 amino acids. Germline CDR1 reads SGHVS; CDR2 reads FQNEAQ. The CDR3: CASTGGFNYGYTF. DNA of the CDR3: TGTGCCAGCACGGGAGGGTTTAACTATGGCTACACCTTC.

This clone is a singleton in its sample. The rearrangement links TRBV28 to TRBJ1-2; D is uncertain. There are 13 residues in the CDR3. V gave up 7 bases and J gave up 5 bases, with 14 bases separating them. The germline CDR1 and CDR2 sequences are MDHEN and SYDVKM. CDR3 DNA: TGTGCCAGCACCCTAATCCCGGGATATGGCTACACCTTC. This encodes CASTLIPGYGYTF.

The genes are TRBV27 and TRBJ2-1; 10 nucleotides line up with TRBD2. The V and J ends lost 6 bases and 6 bases, in that order; junction bases with no gene match: 5. The CDR3 extends over 14 amino acids. Germline V gene lookup returns CDR1 MNHEY and CDR2 SMNVEV (reference sequence). Here the CDR3 reads CASSQRGGLNEQFF. Here the CDR3 DNA reads TGTGCCAGCAGCCAGCGGGGGGGCCTCAATGAGCAGTTCTTC.

This chain joins TRBV6-5 and TRBJ2-1; TRBD2 aligns across 13 bases. Germline V gene data show CDR1 as MNHEY and CDR2 as SVGAGI. This CDR3 spans 15 amino acids. The V segment lost 5 bases and the J segment 7 bases; nucleotides outside the gene matches: 5. The CDR3 coding sequence is TGTGCCAGCAGTACACTAGCGGGGGGGCCGAATGAGCAGTTCTTC. It yields the protein CASSTLAGGPNEQFF.

This chain uses TRBV5-6 with TRBJ1-2; D gene ambiguous. The CDR3 sequence is 14 residues long. V was pared by 4 bases and J by 0 bases, with 10 bases between. Germline loops: CDR1 SGHDT, CDR2 YYEEEE. CDR3 sequence reads: CASSPPRANYGYTF. In DNA form, the CDR3 reads TGTGCCAGCAGCCCCCCCCGGGCTAACTATGGCTACACCTTC.

The genes are TRBV7-9 and TRBJ2-5; a possible D gene is TRBD2 (5 bases). Trimming shortened V by 2 bases and J by 2 bases, and 12 bases separated the two germline ends. Germline-derived CDR1 and CDR2 are SEHNR and FQNEAQ (reference sequence). This CDR3 spans 15 amino acids. The CDR3 protein is CASSLSTKTQETQYF. In nucleotides, the CDR3 is TGTGCCAGCAGCTTATCGACTAAAACACAAGAGACCCAGTACTTC.

V gene TRBV7-8 combines with J gene TRBJ2-7; D unresolved. The CDR3 runs to 15 residues. The germline V gene has CDR1 SGHVS and CDR2 FQNEAQ. Trimming shortened V by 3 bases and J by 4 bases, and 16 bases separated the two germline ends. Here the CDR3 DNA reads TGTGCCAGCAGCTTTGGGCAGGCTACAAGTTACGAGCAGTACTTC. Its translation: CASSFGQATSYEQYF.

The gene calls are TRBV9 and TRBJ2-2, with D possibly matching TRBD2 (6 bases). V was pared by 5 bases and J by 4 bases, with 18 bases between. This CDR3 is built from 16 residues. Germline assignment: CDR1 SGDLS and CDR2 YYNGEE. Written as DNA, the CDR3 is TGTGCCAGCAGTCCTCCGACGGGGGTGGGCACCGGGGAGCTGTTTTTT. It translates to CASSPPTGVGTGELFF.

This chain joins TRBV9 and TRBJ1-2, with D perhaps TRBD1 (6 bases). The V end lost 0 bases, the J end lost 0 bases, and 12 bases lay between the germline ends. This CDR3 spans 16 amino acids. The germline CDR1 and CDR2 sequences are SGDLS and YYNGEE. This CDR3 reads CASSVGQGPSNYGYTF. The CDR3 region has the DNA TGTGCCAGCAGCGTAGGGCAGGGGCCGTCTAACTATGGCTACACCTTC. Variable domain in full (rest from reference TRBV9 and TRBJ1-2): DSGVTQTPKHLITATGQRVTLRCSPRSGDLSVYWYQQSLDQGLQFLIQYYNGEERAKGNILERFSAQQFPDLHSELNLSSLELGDSALYFCASSVGQGPSNYGYTFGSGTRLTVV.

The chain is built from TRBV9 and TRBJ2-7; no clear D. The CDR3 covers 14 residues. Germline values: CDR1 SGDLS, CDR2 YYNGEE. Trimming left V 0 bases short and J 6 bases short, with 13 bases between. Written as DNA, the CDR3 is TGTGCCAGCAGCGTAGACGCAGGAATACGCGAGCAGTACTTC. Encoded protein: CASSVDAGIREQYF.

This clone appeared once. One junction end does not reproduce the germline sequence, and a read error may be involved. The rearrangement links TRBV2 to TRBJ1-5, with D possibly being TRBD1 (5 bases). Germline lookup yields CDR1 SNHLY and CDR2 FYNNEI. This CDR3 has 13 amino acids. CDR3 protein: CASSEQGKQPQHF. DNA for the CDR3: TGTGCCAGCAGTGAACAGGGCAAACAGCCCCAGCATTTT.

The chain has TRBV2 and TRBJ2-1, with 9 positions matching TRBD1. The germline gives CDR1 SNHLY, CDR2 FYNNEI. The V gene end was trimmed by 3 bases and the J gene end by 3 bases; junction bases not matched to a gene: 9. The CDR3 contains 17 residues. This chain's CDR3 is CASSDSYGQGFYNEQFF. Written as DNA, the CDR3 is TGTGCCAGCAGTGATTCGTATGGACAGGGGTTCTACAATGAGCAGTTCTTC.

A single count supports this clone. The chain recombines TRBV12-5 with TRBJ1-2, with TRBD1 identical over 8 bases. Germline V gene sequence: CDR1 LGHNT, CDR2 FRNRAP. V lost 0 bases and J lost 3; bases outside the gene matches: 9. The CDR3 runs to 17 residues. The CDR3 nucleotides read TGTGCTAGTGGTTTGGTAGGGCTTGGACAGGGCCACTATGGCTACACCTTC. Amino acids: CASGLVGLGQGHYGYTF.

This clone was counted only a few times. The chain recombines TRBV5-5 with TRBJ1-1, with D unclear. V dropped 2 bases and J dropped 4 bases, with 9 bases sitting between them. CDR3 length: 13 residues. CDR1 and CDR2 from the germline V gene are SGHKS and YYEKEE (reference sequence). The CDR3 nucleotides are TGTGCCAGCAGCTTCGGGGTAAGCACTGAAGCTTTCTTT. Its translation is CASSFGVSTEAFF. The full variable domain, with the rest looked up from reference TRBV5-5 and TRBJ1-1, is DAGVTQSPTHLIKTRGQQVTLRCSPISGHKSVSWYQQVLGQGPQFIFQYYEKEERGRGNFPDRFSARQFPNYSSELNVNALLLGDSALYLCASSFGVSTEAFFGQGTRLTVV.